Detailed here is one TCR beta chain. This entry comes from a study of blood T cell repertoires in COVID-19. Across the whole study: Acute-phase and convalescent COVID-19 samples originated in the United States, Italy and Spain. Sample material is recorded as cDNA or gDNA derived from T cells, B-cell-depleted T cells, or PBMCs.

In the study's own analysis: It was from reference gene primer amplification that nucleated cell counts were estimated. Method: immunoSEQ multiplex PCR; TCRdb's copy keeps in-frame clones and lacks some. D and trimming were read from the DNA, whereas the V and J calls and clone size are those reported in that table. The sample lists approximately 210,000 clones; approximately 90% were seen once. Trimming took 5 bases from V and 8 from J; bases not matched to a gene: 13. The CDR3 loop spans 16 amino acids. Per germline, CDR1 SEHNR and CDR2 FQNEAQ (reference sequence). The V gene is TRBV7-9, the J gene TRBJ2-1, with 9 bases aligning to TRBD2. Sequenced input: peripheral blood. The sequence was collected from a man aged 25-45 years with acute or convalescent COVID-19. The DNA for the CDR3 is TGTGCCAGCAGCCGTTTTCCGAGACTAGCGGACGATGAGCAGTTCTTC. Its protein product is CASSRFPRLADDEQFF.